This record covers a single TCR beta chain. This record belongs to a study of T-cell memory formation after mild COVID-19. Each CDR3 protein gets one entry after TCRdb re-called the 5' RACE reads with MiXCR. Of about 90,000 distinct CDR3 sequences listed, about 13% are singletons. With 4 bases removed from V and 3 bases from J, the gap between germline ends came to 14 bases. The CDR3 spans 14 residues. Per germline, CDR1 SQVTM and CDR2 ANQGSEA. The chain has TRBV29-1 and TRBJ2-3, with D possibly TRBD2 on 6 matching bases. The source of this sequence is an adult woman who had mild COVID-19 (a few samples of this study predate the infection). Cell type and time point are not known. Source material: PBMCs or a T cell subset sorted from them (not recorded which). CDR3 residues: CSVGISGRTDTQYF. Here the CDR3 DNA reads TGCAGCGTTGGAATTAGCGGAAGGACAGATACGCAGTATTTT.